One and the same sample provided the 8 T cell receptor beta chains below, sequenced in a study of human T cells and chemical hapten exposure. Time point noted: pre-sensitization, week 0. The treatment here: therapeutic diphenylcyclopropenone sensitization with weekly scalp DPC. TCRdb processed the RACE reads anew with MiXCR; each CDR3 protein has one entry. In the table there are about 300,000 distinct CDR3 sequences, roughly 6% of which are singletons. Sequences were derived from whole blood, sampled in connection with sensitization to the hapten diphenylcyclopropenone (DPC). These receptors were collected from a woman under 30 with alopecia areata. Some clones in this sample may be carry-over from other donors' samples.

Here the CDR3 DNA reads TGTGCCAGCAGCCAAGAGAAAAGTTATCAGCCCCAGCATTTT. Residues: CASSQEKSYQPQHF. This chain links TRBV3-1 with TRBJ1-5; no clear D gene. V was cut by 0 bases and J by 5 bases, with 8 bases left in between. CDR1 and CDR2 (germline): LGHDT, YNNKEL (reference sequence). The CDR3 totals 14 residues.

This clonotype was observed many times. The chain couples TRBV7-2 to TRBJ1-1; D is ambiguous. Germline V gives CDR1 SGHTA, CDR2 FQGNSA. Trimming cost V 5 bases and J 6 bases, with 13 bases left between them. The CDR3 extends over 13 amino acids. The DNA of the CDR3 is TGTGCCAGCAGCACCAGGATTAGGGCTGAAGCTTTCTTT. It encodes CASSTRIRAEAFF.

This clonotype has more than one count but fewer than ten. This chain uses TRBV6-2 or TRBV6-3 with TRBJ2-2; a weak D match, TRBD2 (6 bases). Trimming shortened V by 7 bases and J by 5 bases, and 17 bases separated the two germline ends. This CDR3 spans 15 amino acids. Germline V gene lookup returns CDR1 MNHEY and CDR2 SVGEGT. The CDR3 loop reads CASTPSEAGTGELFF. CDR3 nucleotides: TGTGCCAGCACTCCCTCAGAGGCGGGGACCGGGGAGCTGTTTTTT.

This chain joins TRBV2 and TRBJ2-3, with D unclear. Trimming stripped 2 bases from V and 2 bases from J, with 11 bases between. Germline lookup yields CDR1 SNHLY and CDR2 FYNNEI. This CDR3 region has 15 residues. The chain's CDR3 is CASSELTPDTDTQYF. The CDR3 region has the DNA TGTGCCAGCAGTGAATTAACCCCGGACACAGATACGCAGTATTTT.

This clonotype was detected a few times. V usage is TRBV4-1 and J usage is TRBJ2-3, with D possibly being TRBD2 (5 bases). CDR1 and CDR2 from the germline V gene are MGHRA and YSYEKL. V was pared by 0 bases and J by 3 bases, with 13 bases between. The CDR3 loop spans 16 amino acids. This chain's CDR3 is CASSQDGSWETDTQYF. In DNA form, the CDR3 reads TGCGCCAGCAGCCAAGATGGCAGTTGGGAGACAGATACGCAGTATTTT.

The rearrangement uses TRBV27 and TRBJ2-3; TRBD1 aligns across 8 bases. V trimming: 6 bases; J trimming: 11 bases; junction bases outside the gene matches: 16. The germline V gene has CDR1 MNHEY and CDR2 SMNVEV (reference sequence). This CDR3 has 15 residues. The CDR3 sequence: CASSKPGQAHGGQYF. DNA for the CDR3: TGTGCCAGCAGCAAACCGGGACAGGCTCACGGTGGGCAGTATTTT.

This clonotype was picked up many times. The chain links TRBV5-1 to TRBJ2-2, with a weak D call TRBD1 (7 bases). Germline assignment: CDR1 SGHRS and CDR2 YFSETQ. The CDR3 is 13 amino acids. V was clipped by 7 bases and J by 5 bases, with 12 bases between them. The chain's CDR3 is CASSTGRTGELFF. The CDR3 DNA sequence: TGCGCCAGCTCGACAGGGAGGACCGGGGAGCTGTTTTTT.

This chain uses TRBV4-3 with TRBJ2-6; D perhaps matches TRBD1 (6 bases). This CDR3 is built from 18 residues. The germline V gene encodes CDR1 LGHNA and CDR2 YSLEER. The V and J ends lost 1 base and 1 base respectively, with 14 bases between them. The CDR3 DNA sequence: TGCGCCAGCAGCCAAGGGGCAGGGGAGCTTTCTGGGGCCAACGTCCTGACTTTC. Amino acid sequence: CASSQGAGELSGANVLTF.